This TCR beta chain derives from a study of shared clonotypes between healthy human individuals. Germline loops: CDR1 SNHLY, CDR2 FYNNEI. The CDR3 spans 15 residues. V gave up 2 bases and J gave up 6 bases, with 14 bases separating them. General study results and limits: Among a few donors, roughly 5.4% of naive CD4 clonotypes were found in common.

Genomic DNA from each subset was divided evenly over several immunoSEQ plates. Sorted-subset replicate PCR reactions were performed with about 190 ng DNA, corresponding to roughly 30,000 T cell genomes. The assay was immunoSEQ multiplex PCR, and TCRdb's table has in-frame clones only and misses some. The sample includes about 2.4 million clones, 90% to 95% of them seen just once. Worth noting for this clone: What it binds is unknown.

Adult donors, all healthy and HIV-negative, had no recent acute infections or vaccinations. The genes are TRBV2 and TRBJ1-5; D is uncertain. Sequenced sample: naive CD4+ T cells sorted from blood. Sample subset: CD45RA+ positively selected. The sequence derives from a man in his late teens or twenties in good health. CDR3: CASSEIGRGLQPQHF. The CDR3 DNA sequence: TGTGCCAGCAGTGAAATAGGGAGAGGCCTTCAGCCCCAGCATTTT.